These 5 T cell receptor beta chains share one sample of origin, sequenced in a study of T cells in Graves' hyperthyroidism and ophthalmopathy. The TCR beta CDR3 regions underwent amplification using RNA transcripts as the source. The primer set for the first-round RT-PCR of the TCR CDR3 was HTBI. One entry per CDR3 protein, called by TCRdb with MiXCR from the multiplex PCR reads. The sample records some 560,000 distinct CDR3 sequences, around a sixth being singletons. Sequencing was carried out using blood. The origin of the receptors is a woman aged 25-40 years with Graves' hyperthyroidism.

This clonotype has a count of ten or more. The rearrangement uses TRBV11-3 and TRBJ2-1; 11 bases agree with TRBD2. V gave up 5 bases and J gave up 6 bases; unmatched junction bases: 9. The CDR3 sequence is 16 residues long. Per germline, CDR1 SGHNT and CDR2 YENEEA. CDR3 loop: CASSSRLAGGRNEQFF. In DNA, the CDR3 is TGTGCCAGCAGCAGCCGCTTAGCGGGAGGGCGCAATGAGCAGTTCTTC.

This clonotype showed up many times. V is TRBV3-1 and J is TRBJ1-2; a weak D match, TRBD1 (5 bases). Trimming removed 4 bases at V and 8 bases at J, with 14 bases between. CDR1 is LGHDT and CDR2 is YNNKEL in the germline V gene (reference sequence). The CDR3 has 13 residues. The CDR3 DNA follows: TGTGCCAGCAGCCGCCAGGGAGCGGGCGGCTACACCTTC. Amino acids: CASSRQGAGGYTF.

This clonotype has ten or more counts. The V call is TRBV12-3 or TRBV12-4, the J call TRBJ1-1, with a weak D call TRBD1 (5 bases). The CDR3 is 16 amino acids. Between the trimmed V and J ends, which lost 3 bases and 3 bases, there was a span of 17 bases. CDR3 nucleotide sequence: TGTGCCAGCAGTTTGGGGCAGGTTAATAAGGACACTGAAGCTTTCTTT. Translation gives CASSLGQVNKDTEAFF.

The chain links TRBV19 to TRBJ1-1; the D is unclear. The germline CDR1 and CDR2 sequences are LNHDA and SQIVND (reference sequence). The CDR3 loop spans 15 amino acids. Trimming took off 6 bases at V and 4 bases at J, with 18 bases between the two ends. CDR3 amino acids: CASRAPLGGPTEAFF. The CDR3 DNA reads TGTGCCAGTAGGGCCCCTCTTGGAGGGCCCACTGAAGCTTTCTTT.

This clonotype was picked up many times. This chain connects TRBV20-1 to TRBJ1-2, with D possibly matching TRBD1 (5 bases). The CDR3 totals 12 residues. Trimming left V 3 bases short and J 8 bases short, with 13 bases between. Germline V gene sequence: CDR1 DFQATT, CDR2 SNEGSKA (reference sequence). The CDR3 DNA reads TGCAGTGCTAGGGGCAGGGAAAGGGGCTACACCTTC. Translation gives CSARGRERGYTF.